The T cell receptor beta chain under discussion was sequenced for a study of shared clonotypes between healthy human individuals. Sequencing was at deep level. Generated by immunoSEQ multiplex PCR, the TCRdb table keeps only in-frame clones and is missing some. This table has more than 2 million clones, about 95% appearing once. Per germline, CDR1 SNHLY and CDR2 FYNNEI. The junction had 5 bases not matched to a gene; V was cut back by 6 bases and J by 4 bases. The CDR3 runs 13 residues. V gene TRBV2 combines with J gene TRBJ1-2; 7 positions match TRBD1. The TCR sequence derives from a man younger than 35 in good health. Sequenced input: naive CD4+ T cells sorted from blood. As for subset: CD45RA+ positively selected. The CDR3 reads CASRNRGPYGYTF. CDR3 bases: TGTGCCAGCAGGAACAGGGGACCCTATGGCTACACCTTC.